A single sample gave rise to the 2 T cell receptor beta chains below, sequenced in a study of T cells after yellow fever vaccination. MiXCR, run by TCRdb on the 5' RACE reads, gives a single entry per CDR3 protein. The sample contains about 300,000 distinct CDR3 sequences, about 6.6% of which appear only once. This specimen consisted of PBMCs, obtained about 49 days after the first yellow fever vaccination. The receptors come from a man younger than 35 who received the YFV17D yellow fever vaccine.

The CDR3 sequence is CASSHMGTEAFF. The CDR3 region has the DNA TGTGCCAGCAGCCATATGGGGACTGAAGCTTTCTTT. The gene calls are TRBV7-3 and TRBJ1-1; D unresolved. CDR3 size: 12 residues. V gave up 5 bases and J gave up 5 bases, with 9 bases separating them. The germline CDR1 and CDR2 sequences are SGHTA and FQGTGA.

This clonotype was found many times. The CDR3 loop is CASSRGGTDTQYF. Here the CDR3 DNA reads TGCGCCAGCAGCCGGGGGGGCACAGATACGCAGTATTTT. The chain is built from TRBV5-1 and TRBJ2-3, with 7 bases that match TRBD2. Losses at the gene ends were 4 bases for V and 1 base for J; bases not matched to a gene: 0. This CDR3 region has 13 residues. Germline V CDR1 and CDR2: SGHRS, YFSETQ.